The 26 T cell receptor beta chains below were found in one sample sequenced in a study of T-cell reconstitution after alpha-beta-depleted transplantation in children. Construction of the TCRbeta library involved unique molecular identifiers. TCRdb re-derived calls from the PCR reads in MiXCR, one entry per CDR3 protein. The table has about 230,000 distinct CDR3 sequences, 9% to 10% seen once. The specimen comprised PBMCs from the stem cell graft donor, sampled from the stem cell graft. Source of these receptors: a human donor who donated a stem cell graft to a child with SCID.

This clonotype was counted at least ten times. V usage is TRBV4-1 and J usage is TRBJ1-4; TRBD1 matches at 7 bases. The CDR3 is 14 residues long. Trimming removed 4 bases from V and 8 bases from J; junction bases left unmatched: 7. Germline V gene sequence: CDR1 MGHRA, CDR2 YSYEKL. The CDR3, as DNA: TGCGCCAGCAGCCCCGGGGGGGACAGAGAAAAACTGTTTTTT. Protein product: CASSPGGDREKLFF.

Ten or more counts support this clonotype. The chain carries TRBV20-1 and TRBJ1-6; D is possibly TRBD1 (5 bases). The CDR3 has 16 residues. Germline V gene sequence: CDR1 DFQATT, CDR2 SNEGSKA (reference sequence). Deletions cut 3 bases from V and 8 bases from J, with 20 bases between. CDR3 sequence: CSARPTPGRRDSPLHF. The CDR3 DNA reads TGCAGTGCTAGGCCCACCCCGGGGCGAAGGGATTCACCCCTCCACTTT.

This clonotype has a count of ten or more. The CDR3: CASSPGDRAIGNTIYF. DNA of the CDR3: TGTGCCAGCAGCCCTGGGGACAGGGCTATCGGAAACACCATATATTTT. The V gene is TRBV7-2, the J gene TRBJ1-3; 9 bases match TRBD1. Germline CDR1 SGHTA, CDR2 FQGNSA. The CDR3 length is 16 residues. Losses at the gene ends were 5 bases for V and 4 bases for J; bases not matched to a gene: 9.

This clonotype appeared many times. The V call is TRBV4-1, the J call TRBJ2-1; unclear D gene. Deletions cut 6 bases from V and 1 base from J, with 10 bases between. The CDR3 sequence is 14 residues long. Germline-derived CDR1 and CDR2 are MGHRA and YSYEKL. CDR3 amino acids: CASSGQRSYNEQFF. CDR3 DNA: TGCGCCAGCAGTGGGCAGAGGTCCTACAATGAGCAGTTCTTC.

This clonotype was found many times. The chain recombines TRBV29-1 with TRBJ2-1; 9 nucleotides line up with TRBD1. The V gene end was trimmed by 4 bases and the J gene end by 2 bases; junction bases not matched to a gene: 6. In germline, CDR1 is SQVTM, CDR2 ANQGSEA. This CDR3 comprises 15 residues. The CDR3 DNA sequence: TGCAGCGTTGCCCCTAGGACAGGGGCCTACAATGAGCAGTTCTTC. It translates to CSVAPRTGAYNEQFF.

This clonotype was found many times. The J gene is TRBJ2-1, the V gene TRBV27, with D perhaps TRBD2 (5 bases). V was trimmed by 0 bases and J by 5 bases, leaving 20 bases between them. This CDR3 is 18 amino acids long. Germline V gene data show CDR1 as MNHEY and CDR2 as SMNVEV (reference sequence). The CDR3 DNA reads as TGTGCCAGCAGTTTATCTGGCGGGTTGTTTCTGGAAAACAATGAGCAGTTCTTC. It translates to CASSLSGGLFLENNEQFF.

The rearrangement links TRBV5-1 to TRBJ2-4, with a weak D call TRBD2 (5 bases). V lost 4 bases, J lost 8 bases, and 16 bases lay in between. This CDR3 spans 14 amino acids. The germline CDR1 and CDR2 sequences are SGHRS and YFSETQ. The CDR3 reads CASSLERAGDIQYF. CDR3 nucleotides: TGCGCCAGCAGCCTGGAGAGGGCCGGGGACATTCAGTACTTC.

In this sample, this clonotype turned up many times. CDR3 in DNA: TGCGCCAGCAGCCCTGGTGTAGGGGGCAGGAAGACCCAGTACTTC. Its protein is CASSPGVGGRKTQYF. The V call is TRBV5-1, the J call TRBJ2-5; 7 nucleotides match TRBD1. Germline CDR1 is SGHRS and CDR2 is YFSETQ. The CDR3 length is 15 residues. The V and J ends lost 4 bases and 6 bases, in that order; junction bases with no gene match: 12. Filled out from reference TRBV5-1 and TRBJ2-5, the complete variable domain reads KAGVTQTPRYLIKTRGQQVTLSCSPISGHRSVSWYQQTPGQGLQFLFEYFSETQRNKGNFPGRFSGRQFSNSRSEMNVSTLELGDSALYLCASSPGVGGRKTQYFGPGTRLLVL.

This clonotype showed up many times. The chain is built from TRBV11-2 and TRBJ2-3; tentative D call: TRBD2 (5 bases). The CDR3 runs to 12 residues. V lost 5 bases and J 9 bases, leaving 12 bases between the germline ends. The germline V gene encodes CDR1 SGHAT and CDR2 FQNNGV. Here the CDR3 DNA reads TGTGCCAGCAGCCTCGCGCGAGGGACGCAGTATTTT. Translation gives CASSLARGTQYF.

The chain combines TRBV3-1 with TRBJ2-5, with a weak D call TRBD1 (5 bases). From germline, CDR1 is LGHDT and CDR2 YNNKEL (reference sequence). V was pared by 11 bases and J by 2 bases, with 30 bases between. CDR3 length: 18 amino acids. The CDR3 protein is CACCPQGRVSDLQETQYF. In nucleotides, the CDR3 is TGTGCCTGCTGCCCCCAGGGTAGAGTTTCGGATCTACAAGAGACCCAGTACTTC.

This clonotype has at least ten counts. The chain employs TRBV9 and TRBJ2-2, with D perhaps matching TRBD1 or TRBD2 (6 bases each). The CDR3 is 15 residues long. Germline assignment: CDR1 SGDLS and CDR2 YYNGEE. Trimming stripped 0 bases from V and 5 bases from J, with 11 bases between. The CDR3 loop reads CASSVEQGRTGELFF. The CDR3 nucleotides read TGTGCCAGCAGCGTAGAGCAGGGGAGGACCGGGGAGCTGTTTTTT.

In its sample, this clonotype was seen many times. V is TRBV7-9 and J is TRBJ1-2; a weak D match, TRBD1 (6 bases). This CDR3 region has 15 residues. Germline V gene data show CDR1 as SEHNR and CDR2 as FQNEAQ (reference sequence). V lost 5 bases and J lost 4, with 17 bases in between. CDR3 nucleotide sequence: TGTGCCAGCAGCCAAGGGGGAGTTAGTGGCTATGGCTACACCTTC. Translating it yields CASSQGGVSGYGYTF.

A note on this clonotype: A much larger clone is a single base away; this may be a read error. The chain is built from TRBV3-1 and TRBJ2-7; either TRBD1 or TRBD2 may supply D (5 bases each). Trimming took off 8 bases at V and 1 base at J, with 18 bases between the two ends. The germline V gene encodes CDR1 LGHDT and CDR2 YNNKEL (reference sequence). This CDR3 comprises 15 residues. The CDR3 coding sequence is TGTGCCAGCTGCCCTTATGGGGGTGGATCCTACGAGCAGTACTTC. As protein: CASCPYGGGSYEQYF.

This clonotype has a handful of counts. CDR3 coding DNA: TGTGCCAGCAGCCACTCCCAAGGACAGGGGGCCGGGTCACCCCTCCACTTT. Its protein is CASSHSQGQGAGSPLHF. The V call is TRBV4-2, the J call TRBJ1-6; 11 positions agree with TRBD1. The CDR3 totals 17 residues. The trim removed 3 bases at V and 10 bases at J, leaving 11 bases unmatched. CDR1 LGHNA and CDR2 YNFKEQ come from the germline V gene.

This clonotype was counted many times. The V gene is TRBV12-3 or TRBV12-4, the J gene TRBJ2-7; possibly TRBD2 for D (5 bases). The CDR3 sequence is 13 residues long. Trimming cost V 6 bases and J 0 bases, with 9 bases left between them. The CDR3: CASSPGYSYEQYF. The CDR3 DNA reads as TGTGCCAGCAGCCCGGGGTACTCCTACGAGCAGTACTTC.

V is TRBV7-8 and J is TRBJ2-7, with D tentatively TRBD1 or TRBD2 (5 bases each). V was trimmed by 5 bases and J by 5 bases, leaving 16 bases between them. The germline CDR1 and CDR2 sequences are SGHVS and FQNEAQ. The CDR3 has 14 residues. The CDR3 bases are TGTGCCAGCAGCGTCCGGGACGATTGGAACGAGCAGTACTTC. Translation: CASSVRDDWNEQYF.

There are many counts of this clonotype. V and J are TRBV20-1 and TRBJ1-1; the D gene is possibly TRBD1 (5 bases). CDR3 length equals 15 residues. The germline V gene encodes CDR1 DFQATT and CDR2 SNEGSKA (reference sequence). Trimming cost V 4 bases and J 0 bases, with 15 bases left between them. This CDR3 reads CSATGVTSLNTEAFF. CDR3 sequence (DNA): TGCAGTGCTACGGGGGTTACTTCTCTGAACACTGAAGCTTTCTTT.

This clonotype was counted at least ten times. The chain is built from TRBV5-1 and TRBJ1-5; perhaps TRBD1 as D (5 bases). Germline assignment: CDR1 SGHRS and CDR2 YFSETQ. Trimming took 4 bases from V and 5 from J, leaving 16 bases between them. The CDR3 is 15 residues long. The CDR3 coding sequence is TGCGCCAGCAGCCCCGGAGACAGTCTCCATCAGCCCCAGCATTTT. The encoded protein is CASSPGDSLHQPQHF.

This clonotype was observed many times. The V and J genes are TRBV3-1 and TRBJ1-1, with 9 bases matching TRBD1. This CDR3 is built from 16 residues. Unmatched junction bases numbered 10, after V lost 4 bases and J lost 4 bases. Germline V gene data show CDR1 as LGHDT and CDR2 as YNNKEL (reference sequence). Here the CDR3 DNA reads TGTGCCAGCAGCCCGAACAGGGGGCGTGGGGGCACTGAAGCTTTCTTT. It specifies CASSPNRGRGGTEAFF.

This clonotype was counted ten times or more. V usage is TRBV20-1 and J usage is TRBJ1-1, with a possible D match to TRBD1 (5 bases). This CDR3 comprises 13 residues. Germline V lookup: CDR1 DFQATT, CDR2 SNEGSKA (reference sequence). The V end was cut by 6 bases, the J end by 1 base, with 12 bases between. Written as DNA, the CDR3 is TGCAGTGCGCACCGACAGTGGAACACTGAAGCTTTCTTT. It is translated as CSAHRQWNTEAFF.

This clonotype was seen ten or more times. The V and J genes are TRBV15 and TRBJ2-3; D not certain. Germline CDR1 LNHNV, CDR2 YYDKDF (reference sequence). The CDR3 has 17 residues. The V end lost 1 base, the J end lost 2 bases, and 16 bases lay between the germline ends. The CDR3 loop reads CATSRVLGARHTDTQYF. In DNA form, the CDR3 reads TGTGCCACCAGCAGAGTCTTGGGCGCGAGACACACAGATACGCAGTATTTT.

This clonotype was counted ten times or more. The chain links TRBV12-3 or TRBV12-4 to TRBJ2-7; TRBD1 aligns across 8 bases. This CDR3 is 15 amino acids long. Trimming removed 5 bases from V and 3 bases from J; junction bases left unmatched: 9. CDR3 DNA: TGTGCCAGCAGTCCGGACAGGGTCCAGGGCTACGAGCAGTACTTC. Amino acids: CASSPDRVQGYEQYF.

This clonotype was seen repeatedly, ten times or more. The CDR3 sequence: CASSQVFGTSGTTDTQYF. The CDR3 nucleotides are TGTGCCAGCAGCCAAGTCTTCGGGACTAGCGGAACCACAGATACGCAGTATTTT. This rearrangement joins TRBV3-1 to TRBJ2-3; 11 positions match TRBD2. J was trimmed by 2 bases and V by 1 base; bases with no gene match: 8. Germline-derived CDR1 and CDR2 are LGHDT and YNNKEL (reference sequence). The CDR3 sequence is 18 residues long.

This clonotype came up a few times. Possible read error: a much larger clone is one base away. The chain employs TRBV27 and TRBJ1-2; D gene ambiguous. This CDR3 comprises 14 residues. Germline V gene lookup returns CDR1 MNHEY and CDR2 SMNVEV (reference sequence). CDR3 region: CATLPRGFGYGDTF. CDR3 in DNA: TGTGCCACCCTACCGAGAGGTTTCGGCTATGGCGACACCTTC.

This clonotype came up many times. As DNA, the CDR3 is TGTGCCAGCAGCTTCACAGGGTCCGGCGAGCAGTACTTC. Translated, it gives CASSFTGSGEQYF. The chain uses TRBV11-1 and TRBJ2-7, with D tentatively TRBD1 (6 bases). The germline V gene has CDR1 SGHAT and CDR2 FQDESV (reference sequence). Trimming removed 3 bases from V and 6 bases from J, with 12 bases in between. The CDR3 totals 13 residues. The full variable domain, completed using reference TRBV11-1 and TRBJ2-7, is EAEVAQSPRYKITEKSQAVAFWCDPISGHATLYWYRQILGQGPELLVQFQDESVVDDSQLPKDRFSAERLKGVDSTLKIQPAELGDSAMYLCASSFTGSGEQYFGPGTRLTVT.

Ten or more counts support this clonotype. This chain links TRBV29-1 with TRBJ1-2; D is unclear. Germline CDR1 reads SQVTM; CDR2 reads ANQGSEA. The V end lost 4 bases, the J end lost 4 bases, and 16 bases lay between the germline ends. This CDR3 region has 14 residues. This CDR3 is CSVGPLGPPYGYTF. The CDR3 DNA follows: TGCAGCGTTGGACCCTTGGGTCCCCCCTATGGCTACACCTTC.